These 32 T cell receptor beta chains were all obtained from the same sample, sequenced in a study of blood T cell repertoires in COVID-19. Measured with immunoSEQ multiplex PCR; TCRdb has only the in-frame clones, and not every one. The sample holds a few hundred thousand clones, around 90% seen once. The specimen was peripheral blood. Receptor source: a man between 18 and 29 years old with active or convalescent COVID-19.

This sequence joins TRBV19 and TRBJ2-2, with TRBD1 identical over 7 bases. The ends lost 7 bases at V and 2 bases at J; junction bases unmatched: 10. The V gene's germline CDR1 is LNHDA and CDR2 SQIVND (reference sequence). The CDR3 consists of 16 residues. The CDR3 is CASMTRWDRNTGELFF. Written as DNA, the CDR3 is TGTGCCAGTATGACCAGGTGGGACAGAAACACCGGGGAGCTGTTTTTT.

CDR3 nucleotides: TGTGCCAGCAGCTTCGGGAAGATGAACACTGAAGCTTTCTTT. This codes for CASSFGKMNTEAFF. The chain carries TRBV7-2 and TRBJ1-1; no reliable D call. Trimming stripped 3 bases from V and 0 bases from J, with 8 bases between. Germline loops: CDR1 SGHTA, CDR2 FQGNSA. The CDR3 consists of 14 residues.

This clone was detected a few times. As DNA, the CDR3 is TGTGCCAGCAGTCCCCTAGCGGGGGGCCTCAATGAGCAGTTCTTC. This gives the protein CASSPLAGGLNEQFF. V usage is TRBV27 and J usage is TRBJ2-1; 11 nucleotides agree with TRBD2. Germline V gives CDR1 MNHEY, CDR2 SMNVEV (reference sequence). There are 15 residues in the CDR3. Trimming at V came to 5 bases and at J to 6 bases, leaving 6 bases not matched to a gene.

This rearrangement joins TRBV5-5 to TRBJ2-7, with 10 nucleotides matching TRBD1. CDR1 and CDR2 (germline): SGHKS, YYEKEE (reference sequence). The CDR3 length is 15 residues. V shed 5 bases and J 3 bases; nucleotides not matched to a gene: 8. CDR3 sequence (DNA): TGTGCCAGCAGACCTGGGACAGGGGTTGTCTACGAGCAGTACTTC. It specifies CASRPGTGVVYEQYF.

The V gene is TRBV27, the J gene TRBJ1-3; 10 bases are a match to TRBD1. Germline V gene data show CDR1 as MNHEY and CDR2 as SMNVEV (reference sequence). The CDR3 loop spans 17 amino acids. The trim removed 8 bases at V and 4 bases at J, leaving 14 bases unmatched. CDR3 amino acids: CASGQGVLFSIGNTIYF. CDR3 in DNA: TGTGCCAGCGGACAGGGGGTCTTGTTCTCAATCGGAAACACCATATATTTT.

This clone was counted only a few times. A read error may produce the germline difference seen at one junction end. The V gene is TRBV2, the J gene TRBJ2-7, with TRBD1 identical over 9 bases. This CDR3 comprises 15 residues. Germline CDR1 SNHLY, CDR2 FYNNEI. The CDR3 DNA follows: TGTGCCAGCAGTGACCCGGGACAGGGAGCTCTTTCCACGGTTTTC. Translated: CASSDPGQGALSTVF.

The chain has TRBV2 and TRBJ1-5, with a tentative D call TRBD1 (6 bases). Per germline, CDR1 SNHLY and CDR2 FYNNEI. The CDR3 is 14 residues long. The ends were cut back, 2 bases at V and 4 bases at J, with 9 bases in the middle. CDR3 protein: CASSERDKNQPQHF. The CDR3 DNA reads as TGTGCCAGCAGTGAAAGGGACAAGAATCAGCCCCAGCATTTT.

The J gene is TRBJ2-7, the V gene TRBV15, with D perhaps matching TRBD2 (7 bases). Germline V gene sequence: CDR1 LNHNV, CDR2 YYDKDF (reference sequence). The CDR3 is 15 residues long. Trimming stripped 8 bases from V and 3 bases from J, with 20 bases between. The CDR3 region is CATSRGRDRDYEQYF. As DNA, the CDR3 is TGTGCCACCTCTAGGGGGAGGGACCGTGACTACGAGCAGTACTTC.

This clone has only one observation. The genes are TRBV5-1 and TRBJ2-2; the D is unclear. Trimming cost V 5 bases and J 0 bases, with 5 bases left between them. The CDR3 is 13 amino acids. CDR1 and CDR2 from the germline V gene are SGHRS and YFSETQ. The CDR3 loop is CASSSANTGELFF. DNA of the CDR3: TGCGCCAGCAGTTCGGCGAACACCGGGGAGCTGTTTTTT.

The rearrangement uses TRBV4-1 and TRBJ2-1; TRBD2 aligns across 9 bases. Germline trimming cut 5 bases from V and 5 bases from J; bases unmatched to any gene: 7. CDR3 length: 15 amino acids. Germline values: CDR1 MGHRA, CDR2 YSYEKL. CDR3 coding DNA: TGCGCCAGCAGCAGAACTAGCGGGCCTGACAATGAGCAGTTCTTC. The encoded protein is CASSRTSGPDNEQFF.

This clone was observed a handful of times. This chain uses TRBV4-3 with TRBJ1-2; D possibly corresponds to TRBD1 (6 bases). CDR1 and CDR2 from the germline V gene are LGHNA and YSLEER. The CDR3 extends over 17 amino acids. The V gene lost 4 bases and the J gene lost 4 bases, with 22 bases spanning the gap. CDR3 DNA sequence: TGCGCCAGCAGCCCCCAAAGGACAGCCTATGGGGCCTATGGCTACACCTTC. Its protein is CASSPQRTAYGAYGYTF.

The chain uses TRBV9 and TRBJ2-1; TRBD2 matches 12 bases. The germline gives CDR1 SGDLS, CDR2 YYNGEE. With V trimmed by 4 bases and J by 6 bases, 5 bases remained unmatched. The CDR3 runs to 15 residues. The CDR3 DNA follows: TGTGCCAGCAGCTTTTTGACTAGCGGGGGCAATGAGCAGTTCTTC. It translates to CASSFLTSGGNEQFF.

This chain joins TRBV11-2 and TRBJ2-3, with D hard to call. Germline CDR1 SGHAT, CDR2 FQNNGV. This CDR3 comprises 14 residues. Trimming pared 2 bases from V and 1 base from J, leaving 7 bases between. The CDR3 loop reads CASSLSPGTDTQYF. Written as DNA, the CDR3 is TGTGCCAGCAGCTTATCCCCGGGCACAGATACGCAGTATTTT.

The CDR3 DNA reads TGTGCCAGCAGGACAGGGGCGGGCACTGAAGCTTTCTTT. Its translation is CASRTGAGTEAFF. This chain connects TRBV11-2 to TRBJ1-1, with 8 bases fitting TRBD1. The CDR3 totals 13 residues. J was trimmed by 4 bases and V by 6 bases; bases with no gene match: 4. CDR1 SGHAT and CDR2 FQNNGV come from the germline V gene.

V gene TRBV5-1 combines with J gene TRBJ2-3; 10 nucleotides align to TRBD2. Germline values: CDR1 SGHRS, CDR2 YFSETQ. CDR3 length equals 16 residues. The trim removed 5 bases at V and 6 bases at J, leaving 12 bases unmatched. The CDR3: CASSLTPSGSSDTQYF. CDR3 sequence (DNA): TGCGCCAGCAGTCTTACTCCTAGCGGGAGCTCGGATACGCAGTATTTT.

This rearrangement joins TRBV7-9 to TRBJ2-7; TRBD1 aligns across 10 bases. The germline V gene has CDR1 SEHNR and CDR2 FQNEAQ (reference sequence). Trimming cost V 4 bases and J 4 bases; bases outside gene matches: 4. The CDR3 length is 14 residues. The CDR3 region has the DNA TGTGCCAGCAGCTCGGGACAGGGGTGGTACGAGCAGTACTTC. It specifies CASSSGQGWYEQYF. Full variable domain (outside the CDR3, taken from reference TRBV7-9 and TRBJ2-7): DTGVSQNPRHKITKRGQNVTFRCDPISEHNRLYWYRQTLGQGPEFLTYFQNEAQLEKSRLLSDRFSAERPKGSFSTLEIQRTEQGDSAMYLCASSSGQGWYEQYFGPGTRLTVT.

V usage is TRBV29-1 and J usage is TRBJ2-5, with a tentative D call TRBD2 (7 bases). Between the trimmed V and J ends, which lost 6 bases and 1 base, there was a span of 18 bases. CDR1 and CDR2 (germline): SQVTM, ANQGSEA. The CDR3 has 15 amino acids. The CDR3 DNA reads TGCAGCGTGGGGGGGGCGGAGGGTGCCCAAGAGACCCAGTACTTC. This translates into CSVGGAEGAQETQYF.

This chain connects TRBV7-9 to TRBJ2-1, with a weak D call TRBD2 (6 bases). The CDR3 is 16 amino acids. V gave up 5 bases and J gave up 5 bases, with 19 bases separating them. Germline V lookup: CDR1 SEHNR, CDR2 FQNEAQ (reference sequence). CDR3 loop: CASSLLAASANNEQFF. CDR3 sequence (DNA): TGTGCCAGCAGCCTACTGGCGGCTAGCGCAAACAATGAGCAGTTCTTC.

J is TRBJ1-2 and V is TRBV4-1; the match to TRBD1 covers 8 bases. The length of the CDR3 is 15 residues. Looked up from germline, CDR1 is MGHRA and CDR2 is YSYEKL. V trimming: 4 bases; J trimming: 1 base; junction bases outside the gene matches: 5. The CDR3 protein is CASSPDRGLNYGYTF. The DNA for the CDR3 is TGCGCCAGCAGCCCCGACAGGGGACTTAACTATGGCTACACCTTC.

The genes are TRBV2 and TRBJ1-6, with 9 positions matching TRBD1. The V segment lost 10 bases and the J segment 10 bases; nucleotides outside the gene matches: 14. Per germline, CDR1 SNHLY and CDR2 FYNNEI. The CDR3 length is 15 residues. The CDR3 is CATLDPGQGRSPLHF. The CDR3 nucleotides read TGTGCCACCCTCGACCCCGGACAGGGGAGGTCACCCCTCCACTTT.

V gene TRBV6-5 combines with J gene TRBJ2-1, with 7 bases fitting TRBD2. J was trimmed by 2 bases and V by 6 bases; bases with no gene match: 7. CDR1 MNHEY and CDR2 SVGAGI come from the germline V gene. This CDR3 region has 15 residues. CDR3 nucleotide sequence: TGTGCCAGCAGGACCGGGACTATTCCCTACAATGAGCAGTTCTTC. The encoded protein is CASRTGTIPYNEQFF.

The chain is built from TRBV12-3 or TRBV12-4 and TRBJ1-6, with D possibly matching TRBD1 (5 bases). With 7 bases removed from V and 6 bases from J, the gap between germline ends came to 10 bases. The CDR3 has 13 amino acids. CDR3 nucleotide sequence: TGTGCCAGCAACCCGGGACTTAATTCACCCCTCCACTTT. Its translation is CASNPGLNSPLHF.

The chain uses TRBV7-2 and TRBJ2-3, with 9 bases that match TRBD2. V shed 1 base, J shed 3 bases, and the junction held 5 bases outside the gene matches. The V gene's germline CDR1 is SGHTA and CDR2 FQGNSA. This CDR3 is built from 16 residues. CDR3 sequence reads: CASSLVPAGGTDTQYF. In nucleotides, the CDR3 is TGTGCCAGCAGCTTAGTCCCAGCGGGAGGTACAGATACGCAGTATTTT.

In DNA, the CDR3 is TGTGCCAGTAGTTCGACAGGGGGCCCTAACTATGGCTACACCTTC. Amino acid sequence: CASSSTGGPNYGYTF. The chain joins TRBV19 to TRBJ1-2; 10 bases agree with TRBD1. Germline V gene lookup returns CDR1 LNHDA and CDR2 SQIVND (reference sequence). V was pared by 5 bases and J by 0 bases, with 3 bases of the junction left unmatched. The CDR3 runs 15 residues.

The chain is built from TRBV2 and TRBJ2-1; 8 nucleotides match TRBD2. The CDR3 length is 14 residues. Germline V gene data show CDR1 as SNHLY and CDR2 as FYNNEI. V shed 8 bases and J 2 bases; nucleotides not matched to a gene: 5. CDR3 bases: TGTGCCAGCCTTAGCGGGAATGCCTACAATGAGCAGTTCTTC. Its protein product is CASLSGNAYNEQFF.

The rearrangement links TRBV19 to TRBJ1-6; D ambiguous. Deletions cut 5 bases from V and 5 bases from J, with 16 bases between. Germline lookup yields CDR1 LNHDA and CDR2 SQIVND (reference sequence). The CDR3 is 16 residues long. CDR3 sequence: CASSAEPGWDNSPLHF. The CDR3 nucleotides are TGTGCCAGTAGTGCTGAGCCAGGATGGGATAATTCACCCCTCCACTTT.

CDR3 bases: TGTGCCAGCAGCTTAGCGGGCGTTCAAGAGACCCAGTACTTC. Amino acids: CASSLAGVQETQYF. V is TRBV7-9 and J is TRBJ2-5; D is unresolved. CDR1 is SEHNR and CDR2 is FQNEAQ in the germline V gene (reference sequence). This CDR3 has 14 amino acids. The V and J ends lost 0 bases and 2 bases respectively, with 7 bases between them.

The chain is built from TRBV4-3 and TRBJ1-1, with D perhaps TRBD1 (6 bases). The ends were cut back, 0 bases at V and 4 bases at J, with 18 bases in the middle. The CDR3 contains 17 residues. The germline V gene encodes CDR1 LGHNA and CDR2 YSLEER. The CDR3 nucleotides read TGCGCCAGCAGCCAAGAATTGGTGGGGGCGCTTTCCACTGAAGCTTTCTTT. This gives the protein CASSQELVGALSTEAFF.

The chain couples TRBV28 to TRBJ2-4, with TRBD2 matching over 8 bases. Looked up from germline, CDR1 is MDHEN and CDR2 is SYDVKM. The CDR3 runs to 16 residues. Germline trimming cut 6 bases from V and 8 bases from J; bases unmatched to any gene: 15. CDR3: CASSLNAGGDLDIQYF. The CDR3 bases are TGTGCCAGCAGCTTAAACGCGGGGGGTGATTTGGACATTCAGTACTTC.

The chain couples TRBV6-6 to TRBJ2-7; D is possibly TRBD1 (6 bases). Germline CDR1 and CDR2: MNHNY and SVGAGI (reference sequence). This CDR3 region has 11 residues. Trimming left V 9 bases short and J 9 bases short, with 15 bases between. CDR3 residues: CASTGSEVQYF. CDR3 nucleotide sequence: TGTGCCAGTACAGGGTCCGAGGTGCAGTACTTC.

The chain uses TRBV6-5 and TRBJ1-2; tentative D call: TRBD1 (5 bases). The CDR3 sequence is 11 residues long. V was pared by 8 bases and J by 8 bases, with 12 bases between. Germline lookup yields CDR1 MNHEY and CDR2 SVGAGI. Written as DNA, the CDR3 is TGTGCCAGCCGCCAGGGATTGGGCTACACCTTC. Encoded protein: CASRQGLGYTF.

In this sample, this clone turned up once. The V and J genes are TRBV7-2 and TRBJ1-5; D ambiguous. The CDR3 is 13 residues long. Trimming stripped 4 bases from V and 5 bases from J, with 9 bases between. CDR1 is SGHTA, CDR2 FQGNSA, per germline. DNA for the CDR3: TGTGCCAGCAGCTCCCAGAGGGATCAGCCCCAGCATTTT. Encoded protein: CASSSQRDQPQHF.